This T cell receptor (beta chain) was retrieved from a study of technical replicates of blood from a few donors (dated by TCRdb to about 2017). Between the V and J ends, shortened by 4 bases and 0 bases respectively, the junction contains 13 bases. From the cysteine up to the phenylalanine, the CDR3 has a length of 15 residues. Left in the record is the CDR3 DNA by itself, 45 bases read in frame from the first base. In the germline V gene, CDR1 corresponds to SGHTA and CDR2 to FQGNSA. About this clone: The antigen it binds to is not known. No base quality information exists; no much larger clone differs at one position.

Receptors were amplified or captured by the immunoSEQ multiplex PCR assay. The clones in this table, taken by TCRdb from immuneACCESS, are in-frame only. Not every clone is retained; where verified, under half of the shortfall comes from an unresolved V gene, and the cause of the rest is unknown. This sample is represented by roughly 59,000 clones; about 90% of them were singletons. The top ten constitute more than 4.5% of the sample. The origin of this receptor is a human donor in good health. Some clones in this sample may be carry-over from other donors' samples. Material: PBMCs. In this chain, TRBV7-2 is recombined with TRBJ2-7; TRBD2 might be the D gene, on 6 matching bases. Here is the DNA: TGTGCCAGCAGCTCACAAGGAGGGATCTCCTACGAGCAGTACTTC. This yields the protein CASSSQGGISYEQYF.